The clone carrying this T cell receptor beta chain was picked up many times. The antigen remains undetermined. TCRdb used MiXCR to reprocess the reads, holding one entry per CDR3 protein. Of fewer than 350,000 distinct CDR3 sequences detected, roughly a sixth appear once; the ten largest clones hold approximately 12%. Trimming stripped 3 bases from V and 0 bases from J, with 8 bases between. The CDR3 sequence is 15 residues long. Germline loops: CDR1 SGHTA, CDR2 FQGNSA. This record comes from a study of T cell repertoires in cytomegalovirus infection. Study-level background: Public TCR beta signatures provided an indication of both CMV infection and a matching HLA type. Overall study findings and caveats: The ex vivo response showed dominance by HLA-C-restricted CMV-specific TCR beta clonotypes.

The V gene is TRBV7-2, the J gene TRBJ1-4; no reliable D call. Sequencing was carried out using PBMCs. This sequence originates from a human donor in good health (CMV status not recorded). Some clones in this sample may be carry-over from other donors' samples. The chain's CDR3 is CASSLIGATNEKLFF. In nucleotides, the CDR3 is TGTGCCAGCAGCTTGATCGGTGCAACTAATGAAAAACTGTTTTTT.